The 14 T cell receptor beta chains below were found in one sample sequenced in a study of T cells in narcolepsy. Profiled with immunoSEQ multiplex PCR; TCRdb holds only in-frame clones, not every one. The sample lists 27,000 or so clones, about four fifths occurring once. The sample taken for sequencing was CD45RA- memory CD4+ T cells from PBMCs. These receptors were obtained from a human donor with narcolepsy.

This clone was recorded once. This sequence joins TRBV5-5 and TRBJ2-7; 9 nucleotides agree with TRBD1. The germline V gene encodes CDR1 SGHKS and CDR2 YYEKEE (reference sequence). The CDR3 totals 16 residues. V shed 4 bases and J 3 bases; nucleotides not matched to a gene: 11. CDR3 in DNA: TGTGCCAGCAGCACCCATCGCGGGACAGGGCACTACGAGCAGTACTTC. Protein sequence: CASSTHRGTGHYEQYF.

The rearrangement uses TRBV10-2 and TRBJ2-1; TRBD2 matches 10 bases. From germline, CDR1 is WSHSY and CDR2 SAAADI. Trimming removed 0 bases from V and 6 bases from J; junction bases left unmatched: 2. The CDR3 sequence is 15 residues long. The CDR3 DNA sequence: TGCGCCAGCAGTGAGTCGAGCGGGGGGGCCAATGAGCAGTTCTTC. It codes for CASSESSGGANEQFF.

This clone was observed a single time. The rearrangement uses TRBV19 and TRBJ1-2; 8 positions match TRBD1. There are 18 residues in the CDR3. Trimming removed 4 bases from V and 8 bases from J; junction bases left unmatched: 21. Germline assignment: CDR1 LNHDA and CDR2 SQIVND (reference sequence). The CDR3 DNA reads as TGTGCCAGTAGTACGATAATTCGAACTGGACAGGGACCGGGGGGCTACACCTTC. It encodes CASSTIIRTGQGPGGYTF.

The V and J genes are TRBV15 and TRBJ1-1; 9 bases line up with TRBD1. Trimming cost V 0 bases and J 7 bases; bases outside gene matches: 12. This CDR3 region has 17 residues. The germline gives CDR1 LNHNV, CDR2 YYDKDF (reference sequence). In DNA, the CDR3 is TGTGCCACCAGCAGAGAGGACAGGGGTAGTTTAGTCGGTGAAGCTTTCTTT. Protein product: CATSREDRGSLVGEAFF.

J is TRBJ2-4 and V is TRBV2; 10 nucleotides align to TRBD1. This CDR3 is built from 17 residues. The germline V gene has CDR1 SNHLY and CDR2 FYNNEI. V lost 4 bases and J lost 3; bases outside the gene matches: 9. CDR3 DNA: TGTGCCAGCAGTGGCGCCGCCGGGACAGGGGACAAAAACATTCAGTACTTC. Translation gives CASSGAAGTGDKNIQYF.

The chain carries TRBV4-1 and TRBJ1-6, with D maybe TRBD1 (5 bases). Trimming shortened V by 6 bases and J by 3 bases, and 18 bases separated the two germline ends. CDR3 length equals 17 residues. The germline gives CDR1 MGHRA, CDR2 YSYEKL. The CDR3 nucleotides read TGCGCCAGCAGTCTTGCGAGGGGAGGGGACTATAATTCACCCCTCCACTTT. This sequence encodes CASSLARGGDYNSPLHF.

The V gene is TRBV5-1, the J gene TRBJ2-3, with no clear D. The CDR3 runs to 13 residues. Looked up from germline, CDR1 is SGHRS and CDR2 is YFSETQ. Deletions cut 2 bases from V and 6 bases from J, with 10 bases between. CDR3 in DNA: TGCGCCAGCAGCTTACCTACCGGGGATACGCAGTATTTT. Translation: CASSLPTGDTQYF.

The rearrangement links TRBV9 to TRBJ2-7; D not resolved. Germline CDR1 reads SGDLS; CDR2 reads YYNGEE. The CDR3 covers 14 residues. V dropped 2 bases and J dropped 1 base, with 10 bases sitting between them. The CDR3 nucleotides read TGTGCCAGCAGCGTCATTAGTGGTTCCTACGAGCAGTACTTC. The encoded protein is CASSVISGSYEQYF.

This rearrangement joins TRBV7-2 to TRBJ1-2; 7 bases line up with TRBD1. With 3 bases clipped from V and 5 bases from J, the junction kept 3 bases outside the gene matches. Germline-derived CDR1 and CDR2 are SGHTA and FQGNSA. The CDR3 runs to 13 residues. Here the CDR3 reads CASSFEGAYGYTF. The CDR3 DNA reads TGTGCCAGCAGCTTTGAGGGGGCATATGGCTACACCTTC.

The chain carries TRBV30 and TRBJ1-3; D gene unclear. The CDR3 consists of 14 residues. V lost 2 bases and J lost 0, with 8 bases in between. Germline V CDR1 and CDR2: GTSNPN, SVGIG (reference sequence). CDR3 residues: CAWSTGGSGNTIYF. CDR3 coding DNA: TGTGCCTGGAGTACCGGCGGCTCTGGAAACACCATATATTTT.

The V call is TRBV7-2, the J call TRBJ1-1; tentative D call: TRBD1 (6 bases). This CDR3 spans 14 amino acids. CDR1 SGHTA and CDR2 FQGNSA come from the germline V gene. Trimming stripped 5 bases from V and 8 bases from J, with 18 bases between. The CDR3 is CASSPRSGQPEAFF. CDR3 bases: TGTGCCAGCAGCCCCCGATCAGGACAGCCCGAAGCTTTCTTT.

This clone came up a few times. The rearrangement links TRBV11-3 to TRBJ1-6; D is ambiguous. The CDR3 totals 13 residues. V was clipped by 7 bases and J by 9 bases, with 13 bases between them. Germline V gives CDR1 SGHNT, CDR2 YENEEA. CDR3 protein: CASTTPWGSPLHF. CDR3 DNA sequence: TGTGCCAGCACCACTCCCTGGGGTTCACCCCTCCACTTT. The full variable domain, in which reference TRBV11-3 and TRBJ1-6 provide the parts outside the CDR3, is EAGVVQSPRYKIIEKKQPVAFWCNPISGHNTLYWYLQNLGQGPELLIRYENEEAVDDSQLPKDRFSAERLKGVDSTLKIQPAELGDSAVYLCASTTPWGSPLHFGNGTRLTVT.

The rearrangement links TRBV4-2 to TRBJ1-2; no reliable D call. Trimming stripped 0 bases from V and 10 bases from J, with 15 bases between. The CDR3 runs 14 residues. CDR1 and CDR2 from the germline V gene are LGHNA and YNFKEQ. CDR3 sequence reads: CASSQDSRMNDYTF. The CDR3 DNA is TGTGCCAGCAGCCAAGATAGCAGGATGAACGACTACACCTTC.

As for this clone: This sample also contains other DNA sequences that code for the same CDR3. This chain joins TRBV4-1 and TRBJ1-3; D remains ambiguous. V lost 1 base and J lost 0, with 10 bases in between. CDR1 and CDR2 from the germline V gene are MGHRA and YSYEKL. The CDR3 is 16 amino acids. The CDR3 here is CASSQGLQSSGNTIYF. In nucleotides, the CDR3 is TGCGCCAGCAGCCAAGGGTTACAGAGCTCTGGAAACACCATATATTTT.